This entry features one T cell receptor (beta chain) sequence. Antigen: not known. These data come from a study of graft-versus-host responses after intestinal transplantation. Study-wide results and caveats: GvH clones were identified in recipient marrow, with some first appearing in ileum or blood. Maximum circulating GvH clone levels tracked with early post-transplant HvG decreases.

Repertoires were generated with immunoSEQ multiplex PCR, while TCRdb's copy carries only in-frame clones and drops some. The table records some 100,000 clones, 85% to 95% of them present only once. The length of the CDR3 is 15 residues. V was cut by 4 bases and J by 0 bases, with 12 bases left in between. Germline assignment: CDR1 MNHEY and CDR2 SMNVEV (reference sequence). The chain uses TRBV27 and TRBJ2-5; perhaps TRBD2 as D (6 bases). The input for sequencing was unstimulated CD8+ T cells sorted from spleen or lymph node cells, taken before transplant. The source is a human donor who was the organ donor for an intestinal transplant. The CDR3 bases are TGTGCCAGCAGTTCTGGAGGGGATTACCAAGAGACCCAGTACTTC. Its translation is CASSSGGDYQETQYF.